Following are 3 T cell receptor beta chains from one sample sequenced in a study of T cell changes during pregnancy in multiple sclerosis. TCRdb keeps only in-frame clones here, not all; method: immunoSEQ multiplex PCR. The sample shows more than 80,000 clones, less than 95% of them seen only once. Sequencing was performed on peripheral blood, taken after pregnancy. Receptors originate from a female donor with multiple sclerosis, enrolled in a pregnancy study.

The J gene is TRBJ2-3, the V gene TRBV5-1, with D uncertain. Trimming shortened V by 0 bases and J by 5 bases, and 4 bases separated the two germline ends. This CDR3 contains 12 residues. From germline, CDR1 is SGHRS and CDR2 YFSETQ. This chain's CDR3 is CASSLAKDTQYF. The CDR3 nucleotides are TGCGCCAGCAGCTTGGCTAAAGATACGCAGTATTTT.

V and J are TRBV28 and TRBJ1-2; no reliable D call. The CDR3 contains 14 residues. The V end lost 6 bases, the J end lost 4 bases, and 15 bases lay between the germline ends. Germline V lookup: CDR1 MDHEN, CDR2 SYDVKM. CDR3 in amino acids: CASRTGRQLYGYTF. CDR3 nucleotide sequence: TGTGCCAGCAGGACGGGAAGGCAGCTCTATGGCTACACCTTC.

The chain carries TRBV6-1 and TRBJ1-4, with D tentatively TRBD1 (6 bases). Trimming cost V 3 bases and J 8 bases, with 25 bases left between them. Germline CDR1 reads MNHNS; CDR2 reads SASEGT. This CDR3 region has 18 residues. In DNA, the CDR3 is TGTGCCAGCAGTGATAATTTCGGACAGAGGGTGGCTAGAGAAAAACTGTTTTTT. This encodes CASSDNFGQRVAREKLFF.